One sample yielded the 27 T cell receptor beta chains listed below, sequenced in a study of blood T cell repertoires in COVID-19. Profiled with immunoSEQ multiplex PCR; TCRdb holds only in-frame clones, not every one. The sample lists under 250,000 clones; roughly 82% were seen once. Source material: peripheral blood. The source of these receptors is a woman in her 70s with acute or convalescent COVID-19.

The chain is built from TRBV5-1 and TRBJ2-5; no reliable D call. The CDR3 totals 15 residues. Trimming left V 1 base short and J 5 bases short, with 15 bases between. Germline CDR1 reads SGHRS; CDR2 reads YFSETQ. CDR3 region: CASSLYRSPMETQYF. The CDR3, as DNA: TGCGCCAGCAGCTTGTACCGGTCCCCGATGGAGACCCAGTACTTC.

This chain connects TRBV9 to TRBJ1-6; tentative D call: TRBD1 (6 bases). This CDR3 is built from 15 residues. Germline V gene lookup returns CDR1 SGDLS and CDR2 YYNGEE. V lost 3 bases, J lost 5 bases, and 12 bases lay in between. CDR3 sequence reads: CASSETGTDNSPLHF. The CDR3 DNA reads TGTGCCAGCAGCGAAACAGGGACGGATAATTCACCCCTCCACTTT.

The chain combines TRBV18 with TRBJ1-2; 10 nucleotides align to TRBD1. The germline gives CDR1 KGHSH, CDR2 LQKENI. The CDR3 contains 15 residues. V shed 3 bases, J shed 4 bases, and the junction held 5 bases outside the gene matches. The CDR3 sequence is CASSPPGQGSYGYTF. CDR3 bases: TGTGCCAGCTCACCGCCGGGACAGGGGTCCTATGGCTACACCTTC.

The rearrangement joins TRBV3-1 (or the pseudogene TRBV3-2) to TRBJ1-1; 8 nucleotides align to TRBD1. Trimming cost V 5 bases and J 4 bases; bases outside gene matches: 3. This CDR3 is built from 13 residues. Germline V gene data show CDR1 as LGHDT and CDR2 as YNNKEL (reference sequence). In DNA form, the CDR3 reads TGTGCCAGCAGCTCAACAGGGGGCACTGAAGCTTTCTTT. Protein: CASSSTGGTEAFF.

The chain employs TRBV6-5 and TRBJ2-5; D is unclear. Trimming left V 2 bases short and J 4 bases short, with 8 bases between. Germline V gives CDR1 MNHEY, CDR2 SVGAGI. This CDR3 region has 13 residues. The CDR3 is CASSYGRIETQYF. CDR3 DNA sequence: TGTGCCAGCAGTTACGGCAGAATAGAGACCCAGTACTTC.

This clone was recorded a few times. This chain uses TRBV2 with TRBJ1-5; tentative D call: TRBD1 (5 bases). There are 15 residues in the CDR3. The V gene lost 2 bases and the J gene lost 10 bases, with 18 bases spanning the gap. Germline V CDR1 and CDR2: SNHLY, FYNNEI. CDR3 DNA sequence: TGTGCCAGCAGTGAATCACAGATTGTGACAGAACCCCAGCATTTT. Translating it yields CASSESQIVTEPQHF.

The CDR3 nucleotides read TGTGCCAGCAGTGGAGGCCCGAGCGGCTACACCTTC. Its translation: CASSGGPSGYTF. The rearrangement joins TRBV2 to TRBJ1-2; D gene uncertain. Germline values: CDR1 SNHLY, CDR2 FYNNEI. The CDR3 is made up of 12 amino acids. V lost 4 bases to trimming and J lost 8 bases, with 11 bases between them. Using reference TRBV2 and TRBJ1-2 for the parts outside the CDR3, the full variable domain is EPEVTQTPSHQVTQMGQEVILRCVPISNHLYFYWYRQILGQKVEFLVSFYNNEISEKSEIFDDQFSVERPDGSNFTLKIRSTKLEDSAMYFCASSGGPSGYTFGSGTRLTVV.

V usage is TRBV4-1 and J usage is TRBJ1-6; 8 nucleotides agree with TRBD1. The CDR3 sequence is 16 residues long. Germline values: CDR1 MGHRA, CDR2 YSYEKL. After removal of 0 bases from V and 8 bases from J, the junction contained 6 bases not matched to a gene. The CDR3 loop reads CASSQDRTGLDSPLHF. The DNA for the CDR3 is TGCGCCAGCAGCCAAGATCGGACAGGGCTAGATTCACCCCTCCACTTT.

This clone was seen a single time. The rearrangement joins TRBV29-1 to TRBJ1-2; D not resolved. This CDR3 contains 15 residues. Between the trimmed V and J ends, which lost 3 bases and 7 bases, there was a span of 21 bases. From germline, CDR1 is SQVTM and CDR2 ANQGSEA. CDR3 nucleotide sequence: TGCAGCGTTGAGCGAGAGAGGGTGCGTTCTGGTGGCTACACCTTC. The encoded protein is CSVERERVRSGGYTF.

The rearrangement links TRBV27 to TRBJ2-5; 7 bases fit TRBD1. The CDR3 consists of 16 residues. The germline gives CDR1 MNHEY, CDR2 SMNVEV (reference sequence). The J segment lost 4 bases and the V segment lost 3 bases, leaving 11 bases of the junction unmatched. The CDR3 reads CASSLERGRKRETQYF. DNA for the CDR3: TGTGCCAGCAGTTTGGAGAGGGGGCGGAAGAGAGAGACCCAGTACTTC.

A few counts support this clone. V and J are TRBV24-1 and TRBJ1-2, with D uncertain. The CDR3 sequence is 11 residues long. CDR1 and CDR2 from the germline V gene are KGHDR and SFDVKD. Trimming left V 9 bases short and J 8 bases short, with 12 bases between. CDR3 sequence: CATRGPGGYTF. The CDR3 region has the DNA TGTGCCACCCGGGGTCCAGGCGGCTACACCTTC.

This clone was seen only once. CDR3 sequence (DNA): TGTGCCAGCAGCACGGGACAGGGAGCCTATGGCTACACCTTC. As protein: CASSTGQGAYGYTF. This sequence joins TRBV7-9 and TRBJ1-2; TRBD1 agrees at 9 bases. The trim removed 5 bases at V and 4 bases at J, leaving 5 bases unmatched. The CDR3 sequence is 14 residues long. Germline V gene lookup returns CDR1 SEHNR and CDR2 FQNEAQ (reference sequence).

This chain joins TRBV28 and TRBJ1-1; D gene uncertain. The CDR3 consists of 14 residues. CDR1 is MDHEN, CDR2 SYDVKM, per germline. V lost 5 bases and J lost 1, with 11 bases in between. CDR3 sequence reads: CASSPLGENTEAFF. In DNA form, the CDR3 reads TGTGCCAGCAGTCCCCTCGGGGAGAACACTGAAGCTTTCTTT.

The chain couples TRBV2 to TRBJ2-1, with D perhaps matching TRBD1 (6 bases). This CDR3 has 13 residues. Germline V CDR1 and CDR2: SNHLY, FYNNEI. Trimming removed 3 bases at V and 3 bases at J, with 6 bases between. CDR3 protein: CASSEDSYNEQFF. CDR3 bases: TGTGCCAGCAGTGAGGACAGCTACAATGAGCAGTTCTTC.

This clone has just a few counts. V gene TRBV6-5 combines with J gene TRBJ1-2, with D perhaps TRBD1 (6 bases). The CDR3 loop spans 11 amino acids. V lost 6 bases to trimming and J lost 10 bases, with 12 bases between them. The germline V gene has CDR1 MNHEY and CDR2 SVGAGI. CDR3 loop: CASRQQGVYTF. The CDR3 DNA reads TGTGCCAGCAGGCAACAGGGTGTCTACACCTTC.

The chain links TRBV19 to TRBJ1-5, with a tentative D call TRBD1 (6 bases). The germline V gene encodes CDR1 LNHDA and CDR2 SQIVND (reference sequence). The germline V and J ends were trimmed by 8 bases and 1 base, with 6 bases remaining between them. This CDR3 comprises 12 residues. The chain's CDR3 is CASQGSNQPQHF. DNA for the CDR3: TGTGCCAGTCAGGGGAGCAATCAGCCCCAGCATTTT.

The CDR3 region has the DNA TGCAGCGTTTCGACCGGGACAGGGGGCTATGGCTACACCTTC. This translates into CSVSTGTGGYGYTF. The chain joins TRBV29-1 to TRBJ1-2; TRBD1 aligns across 11 bases. Germline-derived CDR1 and CDR2 are SQVTM and ANQGSEA. This CDR3 spans 14 amino acids. V dropped 5 bases and J dropped 4; count of bases not matched to a gene: 6.

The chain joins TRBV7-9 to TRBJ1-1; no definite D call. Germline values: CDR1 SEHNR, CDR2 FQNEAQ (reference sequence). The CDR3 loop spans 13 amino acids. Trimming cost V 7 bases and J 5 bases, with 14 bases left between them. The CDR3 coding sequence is TGTGCCAGCACCACAATGGGCGATACTGAAGCTTTCTTT. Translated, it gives CASTTMGDTEAFF.

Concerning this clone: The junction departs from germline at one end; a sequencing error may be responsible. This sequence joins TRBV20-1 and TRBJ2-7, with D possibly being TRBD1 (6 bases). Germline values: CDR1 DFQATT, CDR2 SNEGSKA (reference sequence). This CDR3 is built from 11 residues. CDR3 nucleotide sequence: TGCAGTGCTAGAGATGTCCCAGGGGTTTTGTTC. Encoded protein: CSARDVPGVLF.

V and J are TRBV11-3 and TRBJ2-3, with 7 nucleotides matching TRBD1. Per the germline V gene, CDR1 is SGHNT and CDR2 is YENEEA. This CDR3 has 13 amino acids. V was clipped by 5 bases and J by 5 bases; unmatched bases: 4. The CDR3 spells CASSTGTVDTQYF. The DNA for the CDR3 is TGTGCCAGCAGCACAGGGACAGTAGATACGCAGTATTTT.

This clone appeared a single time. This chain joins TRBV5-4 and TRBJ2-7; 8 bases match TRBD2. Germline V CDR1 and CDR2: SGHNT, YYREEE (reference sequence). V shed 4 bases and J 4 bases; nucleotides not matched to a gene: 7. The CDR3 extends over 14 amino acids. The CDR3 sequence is CASSAPGGVYEQYF. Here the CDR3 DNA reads TGTGCCAGCAGCGCACCCGGGGGGGTGTACGAGCAGTACTTC.

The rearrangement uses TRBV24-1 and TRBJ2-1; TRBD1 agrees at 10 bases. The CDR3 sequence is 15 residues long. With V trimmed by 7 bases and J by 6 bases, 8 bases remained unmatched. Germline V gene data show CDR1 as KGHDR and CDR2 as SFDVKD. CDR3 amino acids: CATSTTGTGVNEQFF. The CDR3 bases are TGTGCCACCAGCACAACCGGGACAGGGGTCAATGAGCAGTTCTTC.

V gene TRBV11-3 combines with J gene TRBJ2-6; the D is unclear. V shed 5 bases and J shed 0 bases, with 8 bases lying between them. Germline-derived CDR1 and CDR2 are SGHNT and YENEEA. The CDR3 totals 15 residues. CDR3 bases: TGTGCCAGCAGCCCCCAATCCTCTGGGGCCAACGTCCTGACTTTC. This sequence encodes CASSPQSSGANVLTF. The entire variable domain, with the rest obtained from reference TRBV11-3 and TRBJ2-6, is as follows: EAGVVQSPRYKIIEKKQPVAFWCNPISGHNTLYWYLQNLGQGPELLIRYENEEAVDDSQLPKDRFSAERLKGVDSTLKIQPAELGDSAVYLCASSPQSSGANVLTFGAGSRLTVL.

CDR3 sequence (DNA): TGTGCCATCACCCTAGGGGCCGAACTGAACACCGGGGAGCTGTTTTTT. It translates to CAITLGAELNTGELFF. The J gene is TRBJ2-2, the V gene TRBV10-3; D is possibly TRBD1 (5 bases). The CDR3 has 16 residues. V lost 7 bases to trimming and J lost 1 base, with 16 bases between them. The V gene's germline CDR1 is ENHRY and CDR2 SYGVKD.

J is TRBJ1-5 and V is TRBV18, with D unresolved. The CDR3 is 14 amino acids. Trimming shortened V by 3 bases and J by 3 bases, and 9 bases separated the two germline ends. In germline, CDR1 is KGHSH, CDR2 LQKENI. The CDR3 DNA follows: TGTGCCAGCTCACCTCAACAGATCAATCAGCCCCAGCATTTT. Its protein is CASSPQQINQPQHF.

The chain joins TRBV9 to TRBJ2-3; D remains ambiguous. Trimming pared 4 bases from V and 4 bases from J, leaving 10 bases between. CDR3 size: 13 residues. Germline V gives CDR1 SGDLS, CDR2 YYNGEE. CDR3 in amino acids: CASSTESPDTQYF. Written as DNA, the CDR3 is TGTGCCAGCAGCACCGAGAGCCCAGATACGCAGTATTTT.

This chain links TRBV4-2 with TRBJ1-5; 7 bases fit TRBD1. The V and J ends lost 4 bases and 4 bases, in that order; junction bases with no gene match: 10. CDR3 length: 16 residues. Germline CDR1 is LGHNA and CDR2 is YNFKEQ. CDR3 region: CASSPKADRDNQPQHF. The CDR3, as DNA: TGTGCCAGCAGCCCGAAGGCAGACAGGGATAATCAGCCCCAGCATTTT.